One sample yielded the 23 T cell receptor beta chains listed below, sequenced in a study of blood T cell repertoires in COVID-19. The assay was immunoSEQ multiplex PCR, and TCRdb's table has in-frame clones only and misses some. Among fewer than 150,000 clones listed, more than 80% were seen once. Sequenced: peripheral blood. The receptors originated from a woman at least 80 years old in a cohort sampled during active or convalescent COVID-19.

The chain recombines TRBV10-3 with TRBJ1-2, with TRBD1 matching over 7 bases. This CDR3 is built from 17 residues. The germline V gene encodes CDR1 ENHRY and CDR2 SYGVKD. The J segment lost 2 bases and the V segment lost 6 bases, leaving 15 bases of the junction unmatched. CDR3 amino acids: CAIRRQEGALGNYGYTF. The CDR3 DNA is TGTGCCATCAGACGCCAAGAGGGGGCCCTGGGGAACTATGGCTACACCTTC.

V and J are TRBV5-8 and TRBJ2-7, with D perhaps matching TRBD2 (6 bases). V dropped 3 bases and J dropped 7 bases, with 20 bases sitting between them. CDR1 is SGHTS, CDR2 YDEGEE, per germline. CDR3 length: 15 residues. The CDR3 is CASSSDRIGGGEQYV. The CDR3 DNA follows: TGTGCCAGCAGCTCCGATAGGATCGGGGGAGGTGAGCAGTACGTC.

V usage is TRBV5-6 and J usage is TRBJ1-5; 8 nucleotides line up with TRBD1. The trim removed 4 bases at V and 2 bases at J, leaving 11 bases unmatched. CDR1 is SGHDT and CDR2 is YYEEEE in the germline V gene. The CDR3 totals 17 residues. This chain's CDR3 is CASSRYGQGLGNQPQHF. The CDR3 bases are TGTGCCAGCAGCCGATACGGACAGGGTTTGGGCAATCAGCCCCAGCATTTT.

The rearrangement links TRBV6-1 to TRBJ1-2; TRBD1 matches 7 bases. The germline V gene has CDR1 MNHNS and CDR2 SASEGT. The CDR3 has 17 amino acids. J was trimmed by 0 bases and V by 3 bases; bases with no gene match: 10. CDR3 amino acids: CASSDRRTGRTNYGYTF. The CDR3 DNA follows: TGTGCCAGCAGTGACCGTAGGACAGGACGAACTAACTATGGCTACACCTTC.

The V call is TRBV29-1, the J call TRBJ1-5; D remains ambiguous. The CDR3 consists of 14 residues. The germline V and J ends were trimmed by 6 bases and 0 bases, with 12 bases remaining between them. Germline CDR1 reads SQVTM; CDR2 reads ANQGSEA. In DNA, the CDR3 is TGCAGCGTCAGTGACACGTATAGCAATCAGCCCCAGCATTTT. It codes for CSVSDTYSNQPQHF.

Comments on this clone: The junction shows a germline mismatch at one end, possibly a read error. V usage is TRBV30 and J usage is TRBJ1-5; D is possibly TRBD1 (5 bases). The CDR3 contains 15 residues. Germline V gene sequence: CDR1 GTSNPN, CDR2 SVGIG (reference sequence). The CDR3 region has the DNA TGTGCCTGGAGTGTGGGGCAGGCAAGCAGTCAGCCCCAGCATTTT. It is translated as CAWSVGQASSQPQHF.

V and J are TRBV4-2 and TRBJ2-3, with 15 bases that match TRBD2. The ends lost 3 bases at V and 3 bases at J; junction bases unmatched: 7. The CDR3 runs to 18 residues. In germline, CDR1 is LGHNA, CDR2 YNFKEQ. The CDR3 sequence: CASSQGLAGGPKTDTQYF. For the CDR3, the DNA is TGTGCCAGCAGCCAGGGACTAGCGGGGGGACCAAAGACAGATACGCAGTATTTT.

The V gene is TRBV6-5, the J gene TRBJ1-2, with 11 bases identical to TRBD1. CDR1 and CDR2 (germline): MNHEY, SVGAGI. The CDR3 is 15 amino acids. V shed 7 bases, J shed 8 bases, and the junction held 12 bases outside the gene matches. This chain's CDR3 is CASTRDRGAQRGYTF. CDR3 nucleotide sequence: TGTGCCAGCACCCGGGACAGGGGGGCTCAACGGGGCTACACCTTC.

The CDR3 here is CASSSSTGYQETQYF. The CDR3 nucleotides read TGTGCCAGCAGTTCATCAACAGGGTACCAAGAGACCCAGTACTTC. The chain is built from TRBV27 and TRBJ2-5, with D maybe TRBD1 (6 bases). The germline gives CDR1 MNHEY, CDR2 SMNVEV (reference sequence). Between the trimmed V and J ends, which lost 4 bases and 0 bases, there was a span of 12 bases. The CDR3 is 15 residues long.

This clone was picked up one time. J is TRBJ1-1 and V is TRBV7-3, with 7 bases matching TRBD1. CDR1 is SGHTA, CDR2 FQGTGA, per germline. The CDR3 runs 14 residues. V shed 3 bases and J 5 bases; nucleotides not matched to a gene: 6. In nucleotides, the CDR3 is TGTGCCAGCAGCTTGACAGGGTCTGGGACTGAAGCTTTCTTT. Encoded protein: CASSLTGSGTEAFF. The full variable domain, rest sourced from reference TRBV7-3 and TRBJ1-1, is GAGVSQTPSNKVTEKGKYVELRCDPISGHTALYWYRQSLGQGPEFLIYFQGTGAADDSGLPNDRFFAVRPEGSVSTLKIQRTERGDSAVYLCASSLTGSGTEAFFGQGTRLTVV.

The chain has TRBV6-5 and TRBJ1-4; 7 bases fit TRBD1. The V and J ends lost 6 bases and 7 bases, in that order; junction bases with no gene match: 8. CDR1 MNHEY and CDR2 SVGAGI come from the germline V gene. The CDR3 sequence is 14 residues long. The CDR3 coding sequence is TGTGCCAGCAGCGAGACAGGGTTCGGTGAAAAACTGTTTTTT. Translating it yields CASSETGFGEKLFF.

The V call is TRBV7-9, the J call TRBJ2-5; maybe TRBD2 (7 bases). The CDR3 covers 14 residues. The germline V gene has CDR1 SEHNR and CDR2 FQNEAQ (reference sequence). Trimming left V 7 bases short and J 4 bases short, with 16 bases between. The DNA of the CDR3 is TGTGCCAGCATCCTTGCGGGGGCCGGAGAGACCCAGTACTTC. This translates into CASILAGAGETQYF.

The V gene is TRBV7-3, the J gene TRBJ2-3, with 9 bases that match TRBD2. Germline V gene sequence: CDR1 SGHTA, CDR2 FQGTGA. The CDR3 length is 17 residues. The ends lost 3 bases at V and 0 bases at J; junction bases unmatched: 7. The CDR3 sequence: CASSFSGTSRSTDTQYF. CDR3 nucleotides: TGTGCCAGCAGCTTTTCCGGGACTAGCCGCAGCACAGATACGCAGTATTTT.

This sequence joins TRBV3-1 (or the pseudogene TRBV3-2) and TRBJ2-3; 10 bases line up with TRBD1. V was pared by 4 bases and J by 0 bases, with 7 bases of the junction left unmatched. There are 17 residues in the CDR3. Germline V gene data show CDR1 as LGHDT and CDR2 as YNNKEL (reference sequence). This CDR3 reads CASSRGQGYPSTDTQYF. The CDR3 region has the DNA TGTGCCAGCAGCCGGGGACAGGGGTACCCTAGCACAGATACGCAGTATTTT.

This clone occurred once. V gene TRBV12-3 or TRBV12-4 combines with J gene TRBJ1-6; TRBD1 aligns across 11 bases. CDR3 length: 13 amino acids. V was clipped by 10 bases and J by 6 bases; unmatched bases: 2. This CDR3 reads CATGTGGNSPLHF. The DNA for the CDR3 is TGTGCCACCGGGACAGGGGGTAATTCACCCCTCCACTTT.

V gene TRBV5-1 combines with J gene TRBJ1-1, with D perhaps matching TRBD1 (6 bases). Germline V CDR1 and CDR2: SGHRS, YFSETQ. Trimming removed 0 bases at V and 0 bases at J, with 9 bases between. The CDR3 covers 15 residues. The CDR3 nucleotides read TGCGCCAGCAGCTTGGCAGGGGTGATGAACACTGAAGCTTTCTTT. Translated: CASSLAGVMNTEAFF.

The gene calls are TRBV7-9 and TRBJ2-1; no clear D. Germline CDR1 and CDR2: SEHNR and FQNEAQ (reference sequence). The CDR3 spans 16 residues. Deletions cut 4 bases from V and 0 bases from J, with 13 bases between. The CDR3 here is CASSYIPTSSYNEQFF. In nucleotides, the CDR3 is TGTGCCAGCAGCTATATCCCAACAAGCTCCTACAATGAGCAGTTCTTC.

The chain is built from TRBV24-1 and TRBJ1-3; D is ambiguous. The CDR3 extends over 15 amino acids. The V gene's germline CDR1 is KGHDR and CDR2 SFDVKD. Trimming took 1 base from V and 0 from J, leaving 6 bases between them. The CDR3 region is CATSDFEPSGNTIYF. As DNA, the CDR3 is TGTGCCACCAGTGATTTCGAGCCCTCTGGAAACACCATATATTTT.

The V and J genes are TRBV19 and TRBJ2-3; TRBD2 is a possible D gene (6 bases). The length of the CDR3 is 14 residues. Germline CDR1 LNHDA, CDR2 SQIVND (reference sequence). Between the trimmed V and J ends, which lost 6 bases and 2 bases, there was a span of 12 bases. The CDR3: CASREELATDTQYF. DNA of the CDR3: TGTGCCAGTAGGGAGGAACTAGCCACAGATACGCAGTATTTT.

V gene TRBV5-5 combines with J gene TRBJ2-7, with 7 bases lining up with TRBD1. The trim removed 5 bases at V and 2 bases at J, leaving 10 bases unmatched. Germline V CDR1 and CDR2: SGHKS, YYEKEE (reference sequence). The CDR3 covers 15 residues. The CDR3 spells CASRRIQGPPYEQYV. The DNA for the CDR3 is TGTGCCAGCAGGAGAATACAGGGGCCCCCCTACGAGCAGTACGTC.

This clone is a singleton in its sample. The gene calls are TRBV9 and TRBJ2-5; TRBD1 matches 7 bases. Germline CDR1 reads SGDLS; CDR2 reads YYNGEE. This CDR3 has 15 amino acids. The junction had 7 bases not matched to a gene; V was cut back by 4 bases and J by 1 base. CDR3 sequence: CASSQRTGFQETQYF. The CDR3 DNA reads as TGTGCCAGCAGCCAACGGACAGGTTTCCAAGAGACCCAGTACTTC.

This clone appeared once. The J gene is TRBJ1-2, the V gene TRBV6-5; D is undetermined. The CDR3 has 13 residues. CDR1 and CDR2 from the germline V gene are MNHEY and SVGAGI. Trimming removed 2 bases from V and 2 bases from J, with 6 bases in between. CDR3 DNA: TGTGCCAGCAGTTACGGGAGGAACTATGGCTACACCTTC. Encoded protein: CASSYGRNYGYTF.

CDR3 sequence: CASRWSRTPNSPLHF. The CDR3 coding sequence is TGTGCCAGCAGATGGTCTCGGACACCAAATTCACCCCTCCACTTT. The genes are TRBV6-5 and TRBJ1-6; TRBD1 might be the D (5 bases). Germline CDR1 reads MNHEY; CDR2 reads SVGAGI. Between the trimmed V and J ends, which lost 6 bases and 7 bases, there was a span of 16 bases. This CDR3 spans 15 amino acids.